This record concerns one TCR beta chain sequence. The antigen is undetermined. Sequencing was performed with immunoSEQ multiplex PCR; in TCRdb, only in-frame clones are kept and a portion is missing. The sample includes around 15,000 clones, 60% to 80% of them seen just once. These data come from a study of OX40 agonist ivuxolimab in advanced cancers. Notes on the study in general: Among the lowest levels of clonal expansion were found in partial responders at 0.1-3.0 mg/kg.

Trimming took 5 bases from V and 6 from J; bases not matched to a gene: 3. Germline assignment: CDR1 MNHEY and CDR2 SMNVEV (reference sequence). The CDR3 contains 12 residues. The sequence came from an adult with an advanced solid tumor such as melanoma, head and neck, liver or kidney cancer. The chain carries TRBV27 and TRBJ2-7; 8 bases fit TRBD1. The specimen comprised CD4+ or CD8+ T cells sorted from blood, sampled in a trial of the OX40 agonist ivuxolimab. The DNA of the CDR3 is TGTGCCAGCAGTCCAACAGGGGGCGAGCAGTACTTC. It codes for CASSPTGGEQYF.